This T cell receptor beta chain was identified during a study of human T cells and chemical hapten exposure. Notes on the study in general: PT1 expanded TCR counts correlated positively with patch test score.

This clonotype was counted only a few times. Its antigen is still unknown. Documented time point: patch test 3, about 24 weeks after DPC sensitization. The treatment: therapeutic diphenylcyclopropenone sensitization with weekly scalp DPC. Blood sampling preceded each patch test application. Before extraction, the whole blood was not fractionated, and total RNA was taken from it. For the library, individual cDNA molecules each received unique molecular identifiers. MiXCR, applied by TCRdb to the RACE reads, yields one record per CDR3 protein. This table holds fewer than 100,000 distinct CDR3 sequences, roughly 10% found once. Looked up from germline, CDR1 is KGHSH and CDR2 is LQKENI. Trimming left V 2 bases short and J 7 bases short, with 11 bases between. This CDR3 spans 14 amino acids.

The source of this sequence is a woman aged 30 to 39 with alopecia areata. Some clones in this sample may be carry-over from other donors' samples. The source was whole blood, collected in connection with sensitization to the hapten diphenylcyclopropenone (DPC). This rearrangement joins TRBV18 to TRBJ2-2, with D perhaps matching TRBD1 or TRBD2 (5 bases each). The chain's CDR3 is CASSPAGDGGELFF. The DNA of the CDR3 is TGTGCCAGCTCACCAGCCGGGGACGGCGGGGAGCTGTTTTTT.